The entry below describes one T cell receptor beta chain. Donor pairs, a few in total, had unstimulated naive, memory, effector memory and TEMRA subsets sequenced. The data stem from a study of siplizumab effects on memory and regulatory T cells. CDR3 size: 14 residues. Germline V gives CDR1 WNHNN, CDR2 SYGVQD (reference sequence). Losses at the gene ends were 4 bases for V and 5 bases for J; bases not matched to a gene: 5. The repertoire was sequenced with immunoSEQ multiplex PCR; TCRdb's copy has only in-frame clones and lacks some. Of roughly 25,000 clones listed, 65% to 90% are singletons. The gene calls are TRBV10-1 and TRBJ1-5; 7 bases match TRBD1. The TCR was taken from a human donor in good health. The specimen sequenced was memory CD4+ T cells sorted from blood. The CDR3 DNA reads TGCGCCAGCAGTGTGAAGGGGGCACATCAGCCCCAGCATTTT. Its protein product is CASSVKGAHQPQHF.